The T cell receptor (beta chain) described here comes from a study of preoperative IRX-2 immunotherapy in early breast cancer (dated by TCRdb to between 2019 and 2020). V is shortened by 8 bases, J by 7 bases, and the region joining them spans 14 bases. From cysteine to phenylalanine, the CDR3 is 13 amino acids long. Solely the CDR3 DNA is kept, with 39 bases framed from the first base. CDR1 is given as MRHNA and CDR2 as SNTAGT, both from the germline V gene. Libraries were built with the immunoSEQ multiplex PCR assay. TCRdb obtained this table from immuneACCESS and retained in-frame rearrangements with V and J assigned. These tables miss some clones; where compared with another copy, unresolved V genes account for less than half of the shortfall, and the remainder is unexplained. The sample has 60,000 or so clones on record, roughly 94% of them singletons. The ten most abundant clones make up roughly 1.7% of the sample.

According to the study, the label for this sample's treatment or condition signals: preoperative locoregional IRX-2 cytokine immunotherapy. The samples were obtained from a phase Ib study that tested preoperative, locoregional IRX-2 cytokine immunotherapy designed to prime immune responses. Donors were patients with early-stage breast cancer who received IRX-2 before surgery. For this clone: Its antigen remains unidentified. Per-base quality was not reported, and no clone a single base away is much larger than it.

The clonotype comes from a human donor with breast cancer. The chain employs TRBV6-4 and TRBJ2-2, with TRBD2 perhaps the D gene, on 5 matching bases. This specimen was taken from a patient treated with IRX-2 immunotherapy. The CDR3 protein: CASARGYNGELFF. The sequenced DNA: TGTGCCAGCGCCCGGGGATATAACGGGGAGCTGTTTTTT.